This T cell receptor beta chain stems from a study of cytomegalovirus exposure and HLA in healthy donors. Study in general: Ancestry clustering placed 70% to 85% of 300 to 400 genotyped donors in the Caucasian-associated cluster. Study results and caveats: Most sequenced TCRs were rare (though some public TCRs occurred in many donors). As confirmed in vitro, three CMV-associated chains were specific for CMV antigens.

13 Jbeta primers and 60 Vbeta primers were used for the PCR. The data were produced by immunoSEQ multiplex PCR, yet TCRdb's version contains in-frame clones alone and is incomplete. The table shows around 130,000 clones, with under 85% occurring only once. This CDR3 comprises 15 residues. V lost 4 bases, J lost 7 bases, and 6 bases stayed unmatched. Germline V gives CDR1 SGHNT, CDR2 YYREEE (reference sequence). A note on this clone: What it binds is unknown.

Sequenced: PBMCs. The TCR comes from a woman aged 45-65 years in good health and CMV-seropositive. The chain uses TRBV5-4 and TRBJ2-2, with 11 bases matching TRBD2. Here the CDR3 DNA reads TGTGCCAGCAGCGGTACTAGCGGGGGCATCGGGGAGCTGTTTTTT. Its translation: CASSGTSGGIGELFF.